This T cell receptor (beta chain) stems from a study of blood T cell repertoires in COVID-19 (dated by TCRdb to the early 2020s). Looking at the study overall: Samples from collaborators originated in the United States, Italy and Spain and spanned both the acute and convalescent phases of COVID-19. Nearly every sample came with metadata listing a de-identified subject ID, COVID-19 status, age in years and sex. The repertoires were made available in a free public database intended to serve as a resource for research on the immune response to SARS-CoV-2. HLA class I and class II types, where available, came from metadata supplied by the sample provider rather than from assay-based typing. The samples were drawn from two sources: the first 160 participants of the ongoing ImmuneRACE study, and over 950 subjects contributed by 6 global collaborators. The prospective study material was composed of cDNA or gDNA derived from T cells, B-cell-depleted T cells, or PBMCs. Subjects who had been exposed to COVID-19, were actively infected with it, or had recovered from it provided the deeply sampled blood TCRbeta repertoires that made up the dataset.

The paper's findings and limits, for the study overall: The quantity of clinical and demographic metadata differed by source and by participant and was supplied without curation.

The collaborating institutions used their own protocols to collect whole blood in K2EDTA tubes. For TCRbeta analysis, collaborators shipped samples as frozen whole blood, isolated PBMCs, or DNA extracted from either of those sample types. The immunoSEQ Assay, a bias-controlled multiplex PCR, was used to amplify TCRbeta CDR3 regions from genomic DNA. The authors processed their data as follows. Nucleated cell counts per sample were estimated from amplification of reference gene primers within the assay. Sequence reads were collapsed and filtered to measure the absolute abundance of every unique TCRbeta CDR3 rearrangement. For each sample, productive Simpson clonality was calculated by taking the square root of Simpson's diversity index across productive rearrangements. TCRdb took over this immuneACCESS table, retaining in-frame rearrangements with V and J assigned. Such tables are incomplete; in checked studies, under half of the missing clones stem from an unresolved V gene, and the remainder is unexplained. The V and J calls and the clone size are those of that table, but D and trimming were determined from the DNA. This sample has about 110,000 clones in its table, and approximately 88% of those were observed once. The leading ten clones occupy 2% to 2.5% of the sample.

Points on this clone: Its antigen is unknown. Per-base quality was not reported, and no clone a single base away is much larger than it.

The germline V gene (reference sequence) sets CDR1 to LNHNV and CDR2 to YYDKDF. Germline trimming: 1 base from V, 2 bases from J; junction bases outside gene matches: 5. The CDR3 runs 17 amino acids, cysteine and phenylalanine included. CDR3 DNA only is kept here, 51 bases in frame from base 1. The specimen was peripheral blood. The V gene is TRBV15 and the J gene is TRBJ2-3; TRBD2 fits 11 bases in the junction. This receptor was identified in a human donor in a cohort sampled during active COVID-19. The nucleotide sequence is TGTGCCACCAGCAGAGGGAGACTAGCGGGGCTCACAGATACGCAGTATTTT. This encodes CATSRGRLAGLTDTQYF.